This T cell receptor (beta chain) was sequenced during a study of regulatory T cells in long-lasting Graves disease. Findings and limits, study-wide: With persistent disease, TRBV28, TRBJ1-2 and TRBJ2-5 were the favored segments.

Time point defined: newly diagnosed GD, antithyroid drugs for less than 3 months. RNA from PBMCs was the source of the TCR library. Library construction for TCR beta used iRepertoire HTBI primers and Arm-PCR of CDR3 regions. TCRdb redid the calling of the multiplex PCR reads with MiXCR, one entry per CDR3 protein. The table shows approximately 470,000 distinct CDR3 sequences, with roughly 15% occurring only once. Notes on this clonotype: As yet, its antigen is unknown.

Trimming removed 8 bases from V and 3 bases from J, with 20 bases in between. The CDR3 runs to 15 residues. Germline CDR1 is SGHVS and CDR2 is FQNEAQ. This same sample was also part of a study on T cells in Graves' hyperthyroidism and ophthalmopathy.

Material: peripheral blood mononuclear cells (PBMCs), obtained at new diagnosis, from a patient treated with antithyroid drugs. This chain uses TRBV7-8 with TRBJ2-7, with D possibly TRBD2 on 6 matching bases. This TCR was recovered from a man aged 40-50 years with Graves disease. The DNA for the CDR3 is TGTGCCAGCCTGAACACTACGGGACTCTACTACGAGCAGTACTTC. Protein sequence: CASLNTTGLYYEQYF.